The sequence of this T cell receptor (beta chain) was determined in a study of blood T cells in healthy people across ages. The CDR3 is 16 amino acids. CDR1 and CDR2 from the germline V gene are MNHNS and SASEGT. This clonotype has just a few counts. Primers used in a second PCR of about 7 to 11 cycles were a sample-barcoded 5' primer and a J-beta primer mix. All cDNA molecules were each tagged by a template-switch adaptor with 12 random nucleotides. Via MiXCR, TCRdb re-called the 5' RACE reads, giving one row per CDR3 protein. The data contain approximately 800,000 distinct CDR3 sequences, over 45% of them singletons.

V gene TRBV6-1 combines with J gene TRBJ2-4, with D possibly matching TRBD1 (6 bases). The J call may be mistaken, given a closer DNA end match to TRBJ2-7. This clonotype originated in a man aged 25-40 years in good health. The specimen sequenced was blood. CDR3 nucleotides: TGTGCCAGCAGTGAAGCGAAGGCCGACAGGAGCTACGAGCAGTACTTC. As protein: CASSEAKADRSYEQYF.